The rows below give T cell receptor beta chains drawn from one sample of a study of early stage breast cancer tumors. Sequenced by immunoSEQ multiplex PCR; TCRdb stores in-frame clones only, minus some. The sample carries 25,000 to 30,000 clones, about four fifths recorded once. Sequencing input: blood. These receptors all come from a person aged 45 to 60 with breast cancer. Both conserved end residues are part of each CDR3.

cdr3_length v_call cdr3_aa
15 TRBV9 CASSVGTGGPYEQYF
18 TRBV10-1 CASSDMSVSGGPYNEQFF
14 TRBV9 CASSVGGGEAEAFF
15 TRBV4-1 CASSQVEGQGYGYTF
14 TRBV11-1 CASSPGQGAVSRYF
14 TRBV7-2 CASSGSGFNTEAFF
15 TRBV5-1 CASSLLAGDYNEQFF
15 TRBV6-6 CASSWLVVDGETQYF
13 TRBV6-5 CASGRGSYNEQFF
14 TRBV28 CASSPPRRAGEQYF